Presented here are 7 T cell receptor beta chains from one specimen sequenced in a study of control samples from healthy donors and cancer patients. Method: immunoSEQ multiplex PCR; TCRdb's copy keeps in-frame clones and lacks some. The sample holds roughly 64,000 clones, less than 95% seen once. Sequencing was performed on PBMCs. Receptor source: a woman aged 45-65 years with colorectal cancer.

The CDR3 protein is CASSYSERYEQYF. The CDR3 nucleotides are TGTGCCAGCAGTTACTCTGAGCGGTACGAGCAGTACTTC. The chain recombines TRBV6-5 with TRBJ2-7; D is perhaps TRBD2 (5 bases). V was pared by 0 bases and J by 4 bases, with 7 bases between. The CDR3 runs 13 residues. Germline V gene data show CDR1 as MNHEY and CDR2 as SVGAGI.

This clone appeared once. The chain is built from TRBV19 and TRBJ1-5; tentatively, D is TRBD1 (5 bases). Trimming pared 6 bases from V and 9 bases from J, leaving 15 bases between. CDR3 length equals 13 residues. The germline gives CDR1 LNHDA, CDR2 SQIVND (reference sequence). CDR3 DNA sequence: TGTGCCAGTAGCGACACGGACGGGACGCCCCAGCATTTT. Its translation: CASSDTDGTPQHF. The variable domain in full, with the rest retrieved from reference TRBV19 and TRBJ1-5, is DGGITQSPKYLFRKEGQNVTLSCEQNLNHDAMYWYRQDPGQGLRLIYYSQIVNDFQKGDIAEGYSVSREKKESFPLTVTSAQKNPTAFYLCASSDTDGTPQHFGDGTRLSIL.

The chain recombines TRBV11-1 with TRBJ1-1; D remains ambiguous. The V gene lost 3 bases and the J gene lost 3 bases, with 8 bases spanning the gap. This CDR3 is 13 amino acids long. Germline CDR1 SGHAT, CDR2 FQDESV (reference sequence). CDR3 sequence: CASSFGEDTEAFF. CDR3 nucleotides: TGTGCCAGCAGCTTTGGGGAGGACACTGAAGCTTTCTTT.

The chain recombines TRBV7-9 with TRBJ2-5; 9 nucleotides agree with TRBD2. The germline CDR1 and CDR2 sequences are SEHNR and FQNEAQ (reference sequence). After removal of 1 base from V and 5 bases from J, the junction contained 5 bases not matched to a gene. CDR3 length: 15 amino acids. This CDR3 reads CASSLGTSDAETQYF. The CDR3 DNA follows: TGTGCCAGCAGCTTAGGGACTAGCGATGCGGAGACCCAGTACTTC.

CDR3 amino acids: CASSNRDQETQYF. CDR3 nucleotides: TGTGCCAGCAGCAACAGAGATCAAGAGACCCAGTACTTC. This rearrangement joins TRBV12-3 or TRBV12-4 to TRBJ2-5; D is ambiguous. Between the trimmed V and J ends, which lost 6 bases and 2 bases, there was a span of 10 bases. The CDR3 sequence is 13 residues long.

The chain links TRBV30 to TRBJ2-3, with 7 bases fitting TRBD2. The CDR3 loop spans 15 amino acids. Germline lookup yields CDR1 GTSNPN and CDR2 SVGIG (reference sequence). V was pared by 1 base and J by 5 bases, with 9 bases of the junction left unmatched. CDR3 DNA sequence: TGTGCCTGGAGTGACCAGTGGGGGGGGGAAGATACGCAGTATTTT. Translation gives CAWSDQWGGEDTQYF.

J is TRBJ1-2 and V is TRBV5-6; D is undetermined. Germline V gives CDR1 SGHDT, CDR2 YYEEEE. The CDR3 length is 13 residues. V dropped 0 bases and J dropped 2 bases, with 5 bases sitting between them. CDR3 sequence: CASSLGRNYGYTF. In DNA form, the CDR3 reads TGTGCCAGCAGCTTGGGGCGGAACTATGGCTACACCTTC. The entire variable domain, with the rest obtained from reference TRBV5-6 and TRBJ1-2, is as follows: DAGVTQSPTHLIKTRGQQVTLRCSPKSGHDTVSWYQQALGQGPQFIFQYYEEEERQRGNFPDRFSGHQFPNYSSELNVNALLLGDSALYLCASSLGRNYGYTFGSGTRLTVV.